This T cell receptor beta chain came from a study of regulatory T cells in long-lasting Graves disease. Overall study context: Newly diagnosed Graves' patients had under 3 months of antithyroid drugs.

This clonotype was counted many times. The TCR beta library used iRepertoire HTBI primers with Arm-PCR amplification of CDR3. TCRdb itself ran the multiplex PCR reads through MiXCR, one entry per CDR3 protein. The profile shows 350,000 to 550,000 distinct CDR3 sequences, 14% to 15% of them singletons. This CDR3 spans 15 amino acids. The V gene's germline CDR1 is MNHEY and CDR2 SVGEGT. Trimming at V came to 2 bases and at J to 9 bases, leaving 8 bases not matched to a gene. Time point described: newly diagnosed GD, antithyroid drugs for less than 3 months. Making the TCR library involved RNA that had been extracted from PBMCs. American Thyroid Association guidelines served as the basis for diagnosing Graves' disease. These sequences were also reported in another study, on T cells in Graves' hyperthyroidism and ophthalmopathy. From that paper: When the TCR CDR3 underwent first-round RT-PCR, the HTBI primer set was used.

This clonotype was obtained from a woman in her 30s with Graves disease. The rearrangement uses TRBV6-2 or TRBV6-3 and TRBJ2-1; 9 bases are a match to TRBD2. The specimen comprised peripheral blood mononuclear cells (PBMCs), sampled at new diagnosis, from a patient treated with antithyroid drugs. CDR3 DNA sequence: TGTGCCAGCAGTTACCTAGCGGGGTGGTGGGGTGAGCAGTTCTTC. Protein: CASSYLAGWWGEQFF.